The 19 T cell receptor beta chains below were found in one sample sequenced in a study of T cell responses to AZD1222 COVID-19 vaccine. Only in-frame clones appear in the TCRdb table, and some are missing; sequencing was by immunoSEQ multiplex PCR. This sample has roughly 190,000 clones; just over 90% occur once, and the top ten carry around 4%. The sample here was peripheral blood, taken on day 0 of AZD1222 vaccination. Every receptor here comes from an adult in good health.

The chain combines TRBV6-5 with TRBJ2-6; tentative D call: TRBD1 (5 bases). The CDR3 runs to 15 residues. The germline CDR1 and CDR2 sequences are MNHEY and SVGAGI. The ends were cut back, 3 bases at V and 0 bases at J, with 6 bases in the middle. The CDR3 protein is CASSYQGSGANVLTF. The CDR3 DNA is TGTGCCAGCAGTTATCAGGGCTCTGGGGCCAACGTCCTGACTTTC.

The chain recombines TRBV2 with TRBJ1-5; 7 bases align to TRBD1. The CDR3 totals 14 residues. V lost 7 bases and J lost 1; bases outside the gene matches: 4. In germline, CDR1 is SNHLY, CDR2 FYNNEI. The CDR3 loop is CASMKDRSNQPQHF. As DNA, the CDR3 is TGTGCCAGCATGAAGGACAGGAGCAATCAGCCCCAGCATTTT.

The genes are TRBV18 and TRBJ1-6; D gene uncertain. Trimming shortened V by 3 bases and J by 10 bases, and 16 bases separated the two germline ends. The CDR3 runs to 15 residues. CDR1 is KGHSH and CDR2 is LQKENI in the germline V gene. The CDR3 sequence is CASSPTENKGSPLHF. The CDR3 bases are TGTGCCAGCTCACCTACGGAGAATAAAGGCTCACCCCTCCACTTT.

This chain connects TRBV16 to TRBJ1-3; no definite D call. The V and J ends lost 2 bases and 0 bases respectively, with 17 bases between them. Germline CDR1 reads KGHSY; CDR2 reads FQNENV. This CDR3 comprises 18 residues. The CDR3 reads CASSQRAPAPHSGNTIYF. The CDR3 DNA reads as TGTGCCAGCAGCCAACGAGCTCCCGCTCCTCACTCTGGAAACACCATATATTTT.

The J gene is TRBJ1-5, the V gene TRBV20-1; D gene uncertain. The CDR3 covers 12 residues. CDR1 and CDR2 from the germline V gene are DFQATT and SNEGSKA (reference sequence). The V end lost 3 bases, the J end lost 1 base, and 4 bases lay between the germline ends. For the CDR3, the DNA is TGCAGTGCTAGTCAGAGCAATCAGCCCCAGCATTTT. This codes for CSASQSNQPQHF.

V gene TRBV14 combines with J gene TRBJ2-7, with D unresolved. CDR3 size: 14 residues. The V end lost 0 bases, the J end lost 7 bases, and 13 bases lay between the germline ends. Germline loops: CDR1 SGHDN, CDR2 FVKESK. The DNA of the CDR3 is TGTGCCAGCAGCCAAGATCACAGCCTCTGGGAGCAGTACTTC. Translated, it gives CASSQDHSLWEQYF.

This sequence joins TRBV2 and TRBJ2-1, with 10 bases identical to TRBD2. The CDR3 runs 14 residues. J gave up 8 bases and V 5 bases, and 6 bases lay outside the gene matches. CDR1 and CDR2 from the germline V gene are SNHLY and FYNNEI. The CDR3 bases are TGTGCCAGCAGTCCGGGACTAGCGCTCGATGAGCAGTTCTTC. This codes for CASSPGLALDEQFF.

CDR3 sequence (DNA): TGTGCCAGCAGCCAAGGAGGAAACACCATATATTTT. This encodes CASSQGGNTIYF. V usage is TRBV3-1 (or the pseudogene TRBV3-2) and J usage is TRBJ1-3; D not resolved. Per germline, CDR1 LGHDT and CDR2 YNNKEL (reference sequence). Trimming took off 1 base at V and 4 bases at J, with 2 bases between the two ends. CDR3 length equals 12 residues.

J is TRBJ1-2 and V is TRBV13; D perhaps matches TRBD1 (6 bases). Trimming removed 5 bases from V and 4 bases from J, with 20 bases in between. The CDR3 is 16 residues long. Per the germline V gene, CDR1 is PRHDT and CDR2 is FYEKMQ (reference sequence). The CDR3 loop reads CASSPARTELTYGYTF. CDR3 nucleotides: TGTGCCAGCAGCCCAGCGAGGACAGAGTTAACCTATGGCTACACCTTC.

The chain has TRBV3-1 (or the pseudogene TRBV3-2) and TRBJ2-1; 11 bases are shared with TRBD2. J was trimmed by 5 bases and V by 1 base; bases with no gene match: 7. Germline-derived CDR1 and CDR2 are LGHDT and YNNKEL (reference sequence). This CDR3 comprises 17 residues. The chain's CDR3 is CASSQVTGTSGHNEQFF. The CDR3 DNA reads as TGTGCCAGCAGCCAAGTAACCGGGACTAGCGGTCACAATGAGCAGTTCTTC.

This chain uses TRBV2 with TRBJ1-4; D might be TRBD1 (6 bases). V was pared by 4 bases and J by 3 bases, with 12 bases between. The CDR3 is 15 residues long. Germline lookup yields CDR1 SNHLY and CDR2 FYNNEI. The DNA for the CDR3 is TGTGCCAGCAGTGGCAACAGGGCGGCTAATGAAAAACTGTTTTTT. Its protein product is CASSGNRAANEKLFF. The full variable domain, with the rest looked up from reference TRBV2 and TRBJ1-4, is EPEVTQTPSHQVTQMGQEVILRCVPISNHLYFYWYRQILGQKVEFLVSFYNNEISEKSEIFDDQFSVERPDGSNFTLKIRSTKLEDSAMYFCASSGNRAANEKLFFGSGTQLSVL.

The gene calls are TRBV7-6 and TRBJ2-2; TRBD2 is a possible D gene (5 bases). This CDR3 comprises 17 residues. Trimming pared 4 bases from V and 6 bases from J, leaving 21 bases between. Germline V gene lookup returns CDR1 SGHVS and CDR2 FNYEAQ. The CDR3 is CASSSGSRGTSPGELFF. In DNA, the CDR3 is TGTGCCAGCAGCTCGGGGAGTCGCGGTACTTCGCCCGGGGAGCTGTTTTTT. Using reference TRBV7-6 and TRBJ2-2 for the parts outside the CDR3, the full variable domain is GAGVSQSPRYKVTKRGQDVALRCDPISGHVSLYWYRQALGQGPEFLTYFNYEAQQDKSGLPNDRFSAERPEGSISTLTIQRTEQRDSAMYRCASSSGSRGTSPGELFFGEGSRLTVL.

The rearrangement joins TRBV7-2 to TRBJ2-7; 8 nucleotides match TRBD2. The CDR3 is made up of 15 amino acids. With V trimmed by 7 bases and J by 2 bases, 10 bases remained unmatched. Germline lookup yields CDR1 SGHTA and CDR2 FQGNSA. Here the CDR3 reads CASTQGSGTPYEQYF. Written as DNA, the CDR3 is TGTGCCAGCACCCAGGGTAGCGGGACCCCCTACGAGCAGTACTTC.

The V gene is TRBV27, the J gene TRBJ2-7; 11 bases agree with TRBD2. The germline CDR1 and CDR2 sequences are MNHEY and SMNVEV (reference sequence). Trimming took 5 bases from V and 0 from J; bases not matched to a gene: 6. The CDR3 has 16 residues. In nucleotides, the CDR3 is TGTGCCAGCAGTCCTATAGCGGGAGGGAGCTCCTACGAGCAGTACTTC. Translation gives CASSPIAGGSSYEQYF.

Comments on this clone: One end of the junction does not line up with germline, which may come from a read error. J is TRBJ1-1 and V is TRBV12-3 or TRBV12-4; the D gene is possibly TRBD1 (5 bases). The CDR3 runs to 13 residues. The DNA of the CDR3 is TGTGCCAGCAGCTTAGGGGAGCACACTGAAGCTTTCTTT. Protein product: CASSLGEHTEAFF.

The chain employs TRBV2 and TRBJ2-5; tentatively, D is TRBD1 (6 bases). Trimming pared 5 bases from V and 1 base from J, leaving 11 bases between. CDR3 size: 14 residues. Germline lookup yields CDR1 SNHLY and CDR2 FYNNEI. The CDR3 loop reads CASSSQGTQETQYF. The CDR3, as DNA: TGTGCCAGCAGTTCCCAGGGGACCCAAGAGACCCAGTACTTC.

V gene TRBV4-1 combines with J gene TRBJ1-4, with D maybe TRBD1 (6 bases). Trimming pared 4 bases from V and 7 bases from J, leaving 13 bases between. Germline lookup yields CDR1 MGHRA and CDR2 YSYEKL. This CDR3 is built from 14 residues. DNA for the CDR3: TGCGCCAGCAGCCCGACAGGACGGAGTGAAAAACTGTTTTTT. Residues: CASSPTGRSEKLFF.

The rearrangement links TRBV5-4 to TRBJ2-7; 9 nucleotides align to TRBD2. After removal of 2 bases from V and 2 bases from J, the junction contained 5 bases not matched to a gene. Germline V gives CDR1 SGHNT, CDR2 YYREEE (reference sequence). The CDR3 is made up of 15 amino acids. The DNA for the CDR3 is TGTGCCAGCAGCTTTGCTAGCGGGGAGGCCTACGAGCAGTACTTC. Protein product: CASSFASGEAYEQYF.

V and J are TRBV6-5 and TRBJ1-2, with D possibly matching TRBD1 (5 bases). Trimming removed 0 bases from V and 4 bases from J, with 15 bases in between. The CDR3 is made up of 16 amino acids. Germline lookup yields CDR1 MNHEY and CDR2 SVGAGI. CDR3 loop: CASSYSALGGSYGYTF. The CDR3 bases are TGTGCCAGCAGTTACTCGGCCTTGGGGGGGAGCTATGGCTACACCTTC.